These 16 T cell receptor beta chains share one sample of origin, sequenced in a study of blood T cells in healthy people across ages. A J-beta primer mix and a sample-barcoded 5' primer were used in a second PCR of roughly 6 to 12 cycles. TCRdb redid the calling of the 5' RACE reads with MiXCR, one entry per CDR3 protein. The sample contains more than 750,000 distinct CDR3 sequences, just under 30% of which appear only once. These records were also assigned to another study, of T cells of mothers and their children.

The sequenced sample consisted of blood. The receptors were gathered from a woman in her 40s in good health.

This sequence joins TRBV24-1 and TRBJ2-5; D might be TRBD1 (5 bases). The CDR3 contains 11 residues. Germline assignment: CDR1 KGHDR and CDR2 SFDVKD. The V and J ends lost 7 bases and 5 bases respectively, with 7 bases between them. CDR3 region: CATRSGETQYF. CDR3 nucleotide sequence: TGTGCCACCAGATCAGGGGAGACCCAGTACTTC.

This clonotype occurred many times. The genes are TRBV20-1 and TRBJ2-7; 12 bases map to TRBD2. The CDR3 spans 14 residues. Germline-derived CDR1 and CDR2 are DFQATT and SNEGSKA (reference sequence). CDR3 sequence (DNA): TGCACCGCACGTTCTAGCGGGGGGGCCGGGGAGCAGTACTTC. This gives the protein CTARSSGGAGEQYF.

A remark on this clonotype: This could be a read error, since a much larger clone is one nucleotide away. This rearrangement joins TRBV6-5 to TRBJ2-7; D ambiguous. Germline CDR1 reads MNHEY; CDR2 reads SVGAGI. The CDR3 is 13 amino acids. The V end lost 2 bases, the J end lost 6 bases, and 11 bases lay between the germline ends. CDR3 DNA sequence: TGTGCCAGCAGTTACGCAACTCTGGGCGAGCAGTACTTC. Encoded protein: CASSYATLGEQYF.

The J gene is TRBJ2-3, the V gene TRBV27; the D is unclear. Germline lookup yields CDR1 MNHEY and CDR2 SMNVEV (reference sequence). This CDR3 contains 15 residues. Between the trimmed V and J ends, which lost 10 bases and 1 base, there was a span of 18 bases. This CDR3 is CATFPKGLRTDTQYF. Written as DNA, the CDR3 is TGTGCCACCTTCCCCAAAGGGCTTCGCACAGATACGCAGTATTTT.

This CDR3 is CASSFRPSGLAGDTQYF. CDR3 in DNA: TGTGCCAGCAGTTTTAGACCCTCGGGACTAGCTGGAGATACGCAGTATTTT. The chain has TRBV13 and TRBJ2-3, with 9 bases that match TRBD2. CDR1 PRHDT and CDR2 FYEKMQ come from the germline V gene (reference sequence). Trimming cost V 6 bases and J 5 bases; bases outside gene matches: 15. The CDR3 runs 17 residues.

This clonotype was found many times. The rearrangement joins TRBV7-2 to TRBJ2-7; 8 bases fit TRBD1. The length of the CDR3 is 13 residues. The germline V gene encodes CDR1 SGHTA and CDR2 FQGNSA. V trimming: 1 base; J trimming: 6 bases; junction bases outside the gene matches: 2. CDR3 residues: CASSLGTGGEQYF. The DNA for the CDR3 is TGTGCCAGCAGCTTAGGCACAGGGGGCGAGCAGTACTTC.

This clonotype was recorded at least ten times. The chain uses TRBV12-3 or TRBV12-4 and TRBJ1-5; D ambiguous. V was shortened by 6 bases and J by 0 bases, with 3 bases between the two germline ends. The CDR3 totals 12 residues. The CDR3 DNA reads TGTGCCAGCAGGAATAGCAATCAGCCCCAGCATTTT. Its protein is CASRNSNQPQHF.

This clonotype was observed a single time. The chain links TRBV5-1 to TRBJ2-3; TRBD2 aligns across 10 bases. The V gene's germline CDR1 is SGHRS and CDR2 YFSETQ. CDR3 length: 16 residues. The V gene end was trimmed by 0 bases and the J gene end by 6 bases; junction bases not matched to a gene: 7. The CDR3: CASSLEAGGPGDTQYF. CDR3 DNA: TGCGCCAGCAGCTTGGAAGCGGGGGGGCCAGGGGATACGCAGTATTTT.

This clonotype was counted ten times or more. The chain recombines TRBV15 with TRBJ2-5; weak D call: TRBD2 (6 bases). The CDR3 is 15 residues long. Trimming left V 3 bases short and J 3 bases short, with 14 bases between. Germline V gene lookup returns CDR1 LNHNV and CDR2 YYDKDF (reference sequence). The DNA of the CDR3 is TGTGCCACCAGCAGGGGGGGACCCGAGAAAGAGACCCAGTACTTC. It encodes CATSRGGPEKETQYF.

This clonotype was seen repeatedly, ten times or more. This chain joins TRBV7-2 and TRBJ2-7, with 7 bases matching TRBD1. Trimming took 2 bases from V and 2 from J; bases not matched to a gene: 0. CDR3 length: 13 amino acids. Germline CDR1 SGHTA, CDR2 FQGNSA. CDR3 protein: CASSLTGAYEQYF. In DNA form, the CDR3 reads TGTGCCAGCAGCTTAACAGGGGCCTACGAGCAGTACTTC.

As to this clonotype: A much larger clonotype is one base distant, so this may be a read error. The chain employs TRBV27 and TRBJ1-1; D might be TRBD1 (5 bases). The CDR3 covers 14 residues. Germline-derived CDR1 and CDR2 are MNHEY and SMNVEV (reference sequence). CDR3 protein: CANSLGGGRTEAFF. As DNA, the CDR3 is TGTGCCAACAGTTTAGGTGGGGGGAGAACTGAAGCTTTCTTT.

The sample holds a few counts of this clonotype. Written as DNA, the CDR3 is TGTGCCAGCAGCTTAGAGGGGGTGGCAGATACGCAGTATTTT. This translates into CASSLEGVADTQYF. The chain has TRBV7-2 and TRBJ2-3; D may be TRBD1 (6 bases). The CDR3 runs to 14 residues. Germline-derived CDR1 and CDR2 are SGHTA and FQGNSA. V lost 1 base and J 4 bases, leaving 9 bases between the germline ends. Complete variable domain (other parts from reference TRBV7-2 and TRBJ2-3): GAGVSQSPSNKVTEKGKDVELRCDPISGHTALYWYRQSLGQGLEFLIYFQGNSAPDKSGLPSDRFSAERTGGSVSTLTIQRTQQEDSAVYLCASSLEGVADTQYFGPGTRLTVL.

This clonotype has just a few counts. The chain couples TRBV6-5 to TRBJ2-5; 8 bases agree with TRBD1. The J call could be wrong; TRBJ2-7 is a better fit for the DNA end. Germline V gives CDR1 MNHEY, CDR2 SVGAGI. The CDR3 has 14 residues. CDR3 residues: CASSPVQGASEQYF. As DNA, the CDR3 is TGTGCCAGCAGTCCGGTGCAGGGGGCGTCCGAGCAGTACTTC.

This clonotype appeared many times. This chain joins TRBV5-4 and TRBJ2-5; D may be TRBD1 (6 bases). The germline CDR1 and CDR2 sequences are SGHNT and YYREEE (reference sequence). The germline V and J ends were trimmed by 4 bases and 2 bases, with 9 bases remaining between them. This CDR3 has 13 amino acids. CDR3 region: CASSRTEQETQYF. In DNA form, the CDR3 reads TGTGCCAGCAGCCGGACAGAGCAAGAGACCCAGTACTTC.

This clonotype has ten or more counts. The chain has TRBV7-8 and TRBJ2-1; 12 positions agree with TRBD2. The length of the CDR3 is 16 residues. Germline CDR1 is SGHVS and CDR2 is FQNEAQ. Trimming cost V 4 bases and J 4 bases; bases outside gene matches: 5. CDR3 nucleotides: TGTGCCAGCAGCTCGGGACTAGCGGGTGTATACAATGAGCAGTTCTTC. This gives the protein CASSSGLAGVYNEQFF.

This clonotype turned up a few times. The CDR3 nucleotides read TGTGCCAGCTCCTCGGGAGGGGCGGAAAATTACGAGCAGTACTTC. Translating gives CASSSGGAENYEQYF. The chain carries TRBV12-3 or TRBV12-4 and TRBJ2-7; TRBD2 matches 8 bases. V gave up 8 bases and J gave up 4 bases; unmatched junction bases: 13. The CDR3 contains 15 residues.